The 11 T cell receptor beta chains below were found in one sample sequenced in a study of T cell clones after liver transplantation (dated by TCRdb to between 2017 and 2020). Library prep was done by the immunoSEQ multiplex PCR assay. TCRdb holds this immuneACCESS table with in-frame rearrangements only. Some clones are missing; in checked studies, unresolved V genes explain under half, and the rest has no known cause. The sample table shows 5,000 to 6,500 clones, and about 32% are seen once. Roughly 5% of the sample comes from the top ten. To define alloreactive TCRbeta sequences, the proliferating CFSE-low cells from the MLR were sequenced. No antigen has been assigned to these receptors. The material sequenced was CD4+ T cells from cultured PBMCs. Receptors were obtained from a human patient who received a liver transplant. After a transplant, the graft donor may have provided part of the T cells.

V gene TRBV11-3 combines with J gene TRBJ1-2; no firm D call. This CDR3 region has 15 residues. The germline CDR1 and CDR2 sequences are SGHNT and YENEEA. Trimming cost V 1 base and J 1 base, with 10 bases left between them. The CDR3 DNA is TGTGCCAGCAGCTTAGCTGCGACGAATAACTATGGCTACACCTTC. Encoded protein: CASSLAATNNYGYTF.

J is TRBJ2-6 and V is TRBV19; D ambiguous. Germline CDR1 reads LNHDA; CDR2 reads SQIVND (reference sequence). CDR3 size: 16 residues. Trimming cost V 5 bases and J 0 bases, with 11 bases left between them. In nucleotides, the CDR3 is TGTGCCAGTAGTTTAGCTCGGCACTCTGGGGCCAACGTCCTGACTTTC. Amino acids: CASSLARHSGANVLTF.

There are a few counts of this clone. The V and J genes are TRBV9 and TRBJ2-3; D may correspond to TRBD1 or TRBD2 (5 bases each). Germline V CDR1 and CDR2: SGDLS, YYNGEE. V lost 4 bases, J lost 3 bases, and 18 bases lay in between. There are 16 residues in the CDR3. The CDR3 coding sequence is TGTGCCAGCAGCCCACACGGACCGAGGGGAACAGATACGCAGTATTTT. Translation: CASSPHGPRGTDTQYF.

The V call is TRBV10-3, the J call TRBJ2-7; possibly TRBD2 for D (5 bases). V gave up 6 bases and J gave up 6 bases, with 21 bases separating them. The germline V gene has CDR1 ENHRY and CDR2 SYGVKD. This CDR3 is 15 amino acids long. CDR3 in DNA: TGTGCCATCAGGGGGTTTAGCACTAGAGGACTCGAGCAGTACTTC. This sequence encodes CAIRGFSTRGLEQYF.

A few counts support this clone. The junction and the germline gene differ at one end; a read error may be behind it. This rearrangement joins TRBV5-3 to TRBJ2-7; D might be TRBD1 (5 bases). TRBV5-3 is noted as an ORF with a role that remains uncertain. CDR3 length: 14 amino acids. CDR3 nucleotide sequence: TGTGCCAGCAGCTCAGGGATGAGAGCCTACGAGCAGTACTTC. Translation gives CASSSGMRAYEQYF.

The CDR3 region has the DNA TGTGCCAGCAGTTTAGTTGGGATTACTGAAGCTTTCTTT. It encodes CASSLVGITEAFF. V usage is TRBV28 and J usage is TRBJ1-1; D gene ambiguous. The V and J ends lost 2 bases and 5 bases respectively, with 9 bases between them. The CDR3 is 13 residues long. Looked up from germline, CDR1 is MDHEN and CDR2 is SYDVKM.

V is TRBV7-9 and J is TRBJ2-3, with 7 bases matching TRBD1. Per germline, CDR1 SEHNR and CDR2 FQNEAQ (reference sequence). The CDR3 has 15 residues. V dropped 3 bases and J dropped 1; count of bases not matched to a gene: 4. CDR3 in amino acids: CASSLYRGGTDTQYF. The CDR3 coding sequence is TGTGCCAGCAGCTTGTACAGGGGCGGCACAGATACGCAGTATTTT.

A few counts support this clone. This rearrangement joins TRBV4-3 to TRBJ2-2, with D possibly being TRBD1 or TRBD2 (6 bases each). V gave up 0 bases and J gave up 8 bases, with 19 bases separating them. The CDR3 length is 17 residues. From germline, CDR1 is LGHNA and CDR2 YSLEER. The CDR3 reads CASSQEWGARLRGELFF. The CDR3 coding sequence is TGCGCCAGCAGCCAAGAATGGGGGGCGCGTCTTAGGGGGGAGCTGTTTTTT.

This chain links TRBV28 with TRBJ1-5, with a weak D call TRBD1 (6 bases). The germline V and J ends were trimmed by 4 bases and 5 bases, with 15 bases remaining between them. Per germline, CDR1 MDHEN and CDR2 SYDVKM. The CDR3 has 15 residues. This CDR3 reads CASSSHGPGDQPQHF. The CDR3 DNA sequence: TGTGCCAGCAGTTCCCACGGGCCAGGGGATCAGCCCCAGCATTTT. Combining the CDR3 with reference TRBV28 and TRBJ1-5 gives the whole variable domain DVKVTQSSRYLVKRTGEKVFLECVQDMDHENMFWYRQDPGLGLRLIYFSYDVKMKEKGDIPEGYSVSREKKERFSLILESASTNQTSMYLCASSSHGPGDQPQHFGDGTRLSIL.

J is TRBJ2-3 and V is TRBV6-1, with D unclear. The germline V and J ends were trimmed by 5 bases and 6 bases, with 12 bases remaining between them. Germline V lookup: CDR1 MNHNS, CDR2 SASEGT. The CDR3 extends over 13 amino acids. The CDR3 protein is CASSSGFRDTQYF. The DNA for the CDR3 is TGTGCCAGCAGTTCGGGTTTTCGGGATACGCAGTATTTT.

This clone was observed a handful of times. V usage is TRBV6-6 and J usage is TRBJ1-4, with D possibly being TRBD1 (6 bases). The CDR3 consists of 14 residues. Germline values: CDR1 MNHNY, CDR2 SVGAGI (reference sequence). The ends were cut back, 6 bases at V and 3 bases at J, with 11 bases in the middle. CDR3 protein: CASSNGGSNEKLFF. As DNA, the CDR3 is TGTGCCAGCAGCAACGGGGGCTCTAATGAAAAACTGTTTTTT.